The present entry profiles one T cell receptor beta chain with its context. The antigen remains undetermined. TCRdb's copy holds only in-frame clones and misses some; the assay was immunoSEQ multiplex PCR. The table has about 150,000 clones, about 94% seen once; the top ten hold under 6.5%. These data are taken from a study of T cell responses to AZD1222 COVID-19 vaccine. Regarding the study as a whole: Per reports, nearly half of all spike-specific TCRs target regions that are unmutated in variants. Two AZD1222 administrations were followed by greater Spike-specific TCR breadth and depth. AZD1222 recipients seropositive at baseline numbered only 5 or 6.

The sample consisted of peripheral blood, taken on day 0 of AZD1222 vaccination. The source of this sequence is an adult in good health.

The CDR3 reads CASSRLGQGTPYGYTF. The CDR3 DNA reads TGTGCCAGCAGCAGATTGGGACAGGGGACGCCGTATGGCTACACCTTC. The chain joins TRBV5-6 to TRBJ1-2; TRBD1 agrees at 10 bases. Trimming cost V 4 bases and J 5 bases; bases outside gene matches: 11. Per the germline V gene, CDR1 is SGHDT and CDR2 is YYEEEE. The CDR3 has 16 residues.